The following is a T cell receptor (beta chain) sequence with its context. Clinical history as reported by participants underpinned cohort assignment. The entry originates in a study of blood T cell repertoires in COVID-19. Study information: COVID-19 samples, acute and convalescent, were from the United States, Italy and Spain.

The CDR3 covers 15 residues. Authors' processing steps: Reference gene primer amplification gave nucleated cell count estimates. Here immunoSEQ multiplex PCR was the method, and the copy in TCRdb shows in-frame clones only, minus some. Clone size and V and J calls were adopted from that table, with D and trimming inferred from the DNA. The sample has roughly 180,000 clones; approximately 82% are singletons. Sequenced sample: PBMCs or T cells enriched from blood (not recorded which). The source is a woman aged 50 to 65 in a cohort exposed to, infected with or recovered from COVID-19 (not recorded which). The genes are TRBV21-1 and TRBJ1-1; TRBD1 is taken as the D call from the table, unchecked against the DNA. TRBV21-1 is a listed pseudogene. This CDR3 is CASSLRQGVNTEAFF. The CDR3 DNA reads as TGTGCCAGCAGCCTCCGACAGGGGGTGAACACTGAAGCTTTCTTT.